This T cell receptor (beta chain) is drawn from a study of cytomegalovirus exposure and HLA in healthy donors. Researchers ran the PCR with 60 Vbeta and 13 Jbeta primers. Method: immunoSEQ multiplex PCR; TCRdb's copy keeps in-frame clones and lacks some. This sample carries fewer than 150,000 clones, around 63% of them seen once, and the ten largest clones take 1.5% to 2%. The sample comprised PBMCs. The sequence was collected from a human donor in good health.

CDR3 nucleotides: TGTGCCAGCAGTCCCCGGGACTACTTCACAGATACGCAGTATTTT. It encodes CASSPRDYFTDTQYF. This chain connects TRBV6-1 to TRBJ2-3; the match to TRBD2 covers 7 bases. The junction had 7 bases not matched to a gene; V was cut back by 5 bases and J by 2 bases. The CDR3 runs 15 residues. Germline CDR1 is MNHNS and CDR2 is SASEGT.